This section outlines one T cell receptor beta chain sequence together with its context. This record belongs to a study of blood T cell repertoires in COVID-19. Study-level information: The United States, Italy and Spain provided the acute and convalescent COVID-19 samples.

Profiled with immunoSEQ multiplex PCR; TCRdb holds only in-frame clones, not every one. The profile shows about 180,000 clones, roughly three quarters of them singletons. The origin of this receptor is a woman older than 75 with COVID-19, enrolled during active disease. Sequenced: peripheral blood.

This chain's CDR3 is CASSKQQGPYYEQYF. CDR3 nucleotides: TGTGCCAGCAGCAAGCAACAGGGACCTTACTACGAGCAGTACTTC. The J gene is TRBJ2-7, the V gene TRBV7-6; the D gene is possibly TRBD1 (6 bases). Germline CDR1 is SGHVS and CDR2 is FNYEAQ. The ends were cut back, 5 bases at V and 3 bases at J, with 17 bases in the middle. The CDR3 totals 15 residues.